This T cell receptor beta chain came from a study of shared clonotypes between healthy human individuals. With 1 base removed from V and 1 base from J, the gap between germline ends came to 8 bases. The CDR3 has 15 amino acids. The germline V gene has CDR1 SGHRS and CDR2 YFSETQ. Sorted-subset replicate PCR reactions contained approximately 190 ng DNA, corresponding to tens of thousands of T cell genomes. Sequencing was performed with immunoSEQ multiplex PCR; in TCRdb, only in-frame clones are kept and a portion is missing. The table records fewer than 400,000 clones, over 65% of them present only once. Among the donors, all were Caucasian adults who lived in Nashville, Tennessee.

Input material: memory CD4+ T cells sorted from blood. The subset: CD45RA-negative fraction. V is TRBV5-1 and J is TRBJ1-4; D is unclear. The clonotype was recovered from a man aged 25-45 years in good health. The CDR3 protein is CASSLRGVTNEKLFF. The CDR3, as DNA: TGCGCCAGCAGCTTGCGCGGGGTAACTAATGAAAAACTGTTTTTT.